The T cell receptor (beta chain) described here comes from a study of vaccination and CD4 T cells after COVID-19. About the study: Post-diagnosis, post-COVID samples were collected after a median approximately three months, ranging 35 to 161. Researchers treated cells with overlapping spike peptides taken from SARS-CoV-2, HCoV-NL63, HCoV-OC43 and HCoV-229E.

To note about this clonotype: The antigen is not known.

The Oncomine TCR Beta short-read assay was applied to DNA of cultured CD4+ T cells. TCRdb itself ran the PCR reads through MiXCR, one entry per CDR3 protein. The sample lists 9,500 to 12,000 distinct CDR3 sequences; roughly 61% were seen once. Treatment defined: approximately nine-day PBMC culture with coronavirus spike peptide pools or control peptides (ViraFEST assay). The CDR3 is 14 residues long. Trimming took off 6 bases at V and 0 bases at J, with 11 bases between the two ends. Germline CDR1 reads MNHEY; CDR2 reads SVGEGT. The sequences come from CD4+ T cells from blood, cultured in vitro, collected before SARS-CoV-2 vaccination. The gene calls are TRBV6-2 or TRBV6-3 and TRBJ1-1, with D possibly being TRBD1 (5 bases). The receptor comes from a human donor who had recovered from COVID-19. The CDR3, as DNA: TGTGCCAGCAGGGGGCGCGGACTGAACACTGAAGCTTTCTTT. As protein: CASRGRGLNTEAFF.